What follows are 6 T cell receptor beta chains derived from one specimen sequenced in a study of cytomegalovirus exposure and HLA in healthy donors. The PCR employed 60 Vbeta primers together with 13 Jbeta primers. Here immunoSEQ multiplex PCR was the method, and the copy in TCRdb shows in-frame clones only, minus some. The sample consists of 120,000 to 150,000 clones, about three quarters of them appearing once. The sequencing input was PBMCs. The source is a man in his forties in good health and CMV-seropositive.

CDR3 amino acids: CASRDRYWDTQYF. The CDR3 coding sequence is TGCGCCAGCAGGGACAGGTATTGGGATACGCAGTATTTT. The gene calls are TRBV10-1 and TRBJ2-3, with TRBD1 matching 7 bases. This CDR3 is built from 13 residues. Germline trimming cut 6 bases from V and 6 bases from J; bases unmatched to any gene: 6. Germline V CDR1 and CDR2: WNHNN, SYGVQD (reference sequence).

This clone was counted between two and nine times. The gene calls are TRBV12-5 and TRBJ2-1, with 8 bases fitting TRBD2. Germline V lookup: CDR1 LGHNT, CDR2 FRNRAP. The length of the CDR3 is 13 residues. Trimming took 5 bases from V and 10 from J; bases not matched to a gene: 7. CDR3 bases: TGTGCTAGTGGTCCCGTGGAGCGGGAGGAGCAGTTCTTC. Protein product: CASGPVEREEQFF.

This chain connects TRBV7-2 to TRBJ2-3; the D gene is possibly TRBD1 (6 bases). CDR3 length equals 16 residues. Deletions cut 5 bases from V and 3 bases from J, with 18 bases between. Germline assignment: CDR1 SGHTA and CDR2 FQGNSA. This CDR3 reads CASSQVRGSKTDTQYF. The CDR3 DNA reads TGTGCCAGCAGCCAAGTAAGGGGGAGTAAGACAGATACGCAGTATTTT.

This chain connects TRBV6-4 to TRBJ2-7; no definite D call. V was pared by 6 bases and J by 3 bases, with 9 bases between. Germline V gene lookup returns CDR1 MRHNA and CDR2 SNTAGT. The length of the CDR3 is 12 residues. The CDR3, as DNA: TGTGCCAGCAGCTCCACGGTCTACGAGCAGTACTTC. As protein: CASSSTVYEQYF.

This chain links TRBV28 with TRBJ2-7; 8 nucleotides match TRBD2. There are 14 residues in the CDR3. From germline, CDR1 is MDHEN and CDR2 SYDVKM. V dropped 5 bases and J dropped 0; count of bases not matched to a gene: 3. Here the CDR3 DNA reads TGTGCCAGCAGTAAACTAGCGGTCTCCTACGAGCAGTACTTC. Amino acids: CASSKLAVSYEQYF.

This clone was observed a single time. The chain joins TRBV2 to TRBJ1-2; 11 bases agree with TRBD1. The germline CDR1 and CDR2 sequences are SNHLY and FYNNEI. The CDR3 covers 15 residues. V shed 4 bases and J 1 base; nucleotides not matched to a gene: 2. The CDR3 region has the DNA TGTGCCAGCAGTGGGGGGACAGGGGGTAACTATGGCTACACCTTC. Protein sequence: CASSGGTGGNYGYTF.